A single T cell receptor (beta chain) is shown here with its context. Its antigen remains unidentified. CDR3 regions were amplified by Arm-PCR using iRepertoire HTBI primers to build TCR beta libraries. From the multiplex PCR reads, TCRdb called clonotypes with MiXCR, one entry per CDR3 protein. The repertoire holds a few hundred thousand distinct CDR3 sequences, with about 20% as singletons. This sample was included in a study of regulatory T cells in long-lasting Graves disease. General study points: Because few samples were included, accuracy may have been lower. The TCR repertoire of persistent Graves' patients was less diverse than that of newly diagnosed ones.

Germline V gives CDR1 SGDLS, CDR2 YYNGEE. Trimming removed 3 bases from V and 7 bases from J, with 13 bases in between. This CDR3 has 14 amino acids. The time point here: persistent/refractory GD, antithyroid drugs over 5 years with positive TRAb. The TCR library was made from RNA that had been extracted from PBMCs in TRIzol. Source: peripheral blood mononuclear cells (PBMCs), taken when the disease was refractory, from a patient treated with antithyroid drugs. The sequence was collected from a female donor with Graves disease. This sequence joins TRBV9 and TRBJ2-2; either TRBD1 or TRBD2 may supply D (5 bases each). DNA of the CDR3: TGTGCCAGCAGCGAGGGGAGCGCGAACGGGGAGCTGTTTTTT. As protein: CASSEGSANGELFF. The complete variable domain, with remaining parts taken from reference TRBV9 and TRBJ2-2, reads DSGVTQTPKHLITATGQRVTLRCSPRSGDLSVYWYQQSLDQGLQFLIQYYNGEERAKGNILERFSAQQFPDLHSELNLSSLELGDSALYFCASSEGSANGELFFGEGSRLTVL.